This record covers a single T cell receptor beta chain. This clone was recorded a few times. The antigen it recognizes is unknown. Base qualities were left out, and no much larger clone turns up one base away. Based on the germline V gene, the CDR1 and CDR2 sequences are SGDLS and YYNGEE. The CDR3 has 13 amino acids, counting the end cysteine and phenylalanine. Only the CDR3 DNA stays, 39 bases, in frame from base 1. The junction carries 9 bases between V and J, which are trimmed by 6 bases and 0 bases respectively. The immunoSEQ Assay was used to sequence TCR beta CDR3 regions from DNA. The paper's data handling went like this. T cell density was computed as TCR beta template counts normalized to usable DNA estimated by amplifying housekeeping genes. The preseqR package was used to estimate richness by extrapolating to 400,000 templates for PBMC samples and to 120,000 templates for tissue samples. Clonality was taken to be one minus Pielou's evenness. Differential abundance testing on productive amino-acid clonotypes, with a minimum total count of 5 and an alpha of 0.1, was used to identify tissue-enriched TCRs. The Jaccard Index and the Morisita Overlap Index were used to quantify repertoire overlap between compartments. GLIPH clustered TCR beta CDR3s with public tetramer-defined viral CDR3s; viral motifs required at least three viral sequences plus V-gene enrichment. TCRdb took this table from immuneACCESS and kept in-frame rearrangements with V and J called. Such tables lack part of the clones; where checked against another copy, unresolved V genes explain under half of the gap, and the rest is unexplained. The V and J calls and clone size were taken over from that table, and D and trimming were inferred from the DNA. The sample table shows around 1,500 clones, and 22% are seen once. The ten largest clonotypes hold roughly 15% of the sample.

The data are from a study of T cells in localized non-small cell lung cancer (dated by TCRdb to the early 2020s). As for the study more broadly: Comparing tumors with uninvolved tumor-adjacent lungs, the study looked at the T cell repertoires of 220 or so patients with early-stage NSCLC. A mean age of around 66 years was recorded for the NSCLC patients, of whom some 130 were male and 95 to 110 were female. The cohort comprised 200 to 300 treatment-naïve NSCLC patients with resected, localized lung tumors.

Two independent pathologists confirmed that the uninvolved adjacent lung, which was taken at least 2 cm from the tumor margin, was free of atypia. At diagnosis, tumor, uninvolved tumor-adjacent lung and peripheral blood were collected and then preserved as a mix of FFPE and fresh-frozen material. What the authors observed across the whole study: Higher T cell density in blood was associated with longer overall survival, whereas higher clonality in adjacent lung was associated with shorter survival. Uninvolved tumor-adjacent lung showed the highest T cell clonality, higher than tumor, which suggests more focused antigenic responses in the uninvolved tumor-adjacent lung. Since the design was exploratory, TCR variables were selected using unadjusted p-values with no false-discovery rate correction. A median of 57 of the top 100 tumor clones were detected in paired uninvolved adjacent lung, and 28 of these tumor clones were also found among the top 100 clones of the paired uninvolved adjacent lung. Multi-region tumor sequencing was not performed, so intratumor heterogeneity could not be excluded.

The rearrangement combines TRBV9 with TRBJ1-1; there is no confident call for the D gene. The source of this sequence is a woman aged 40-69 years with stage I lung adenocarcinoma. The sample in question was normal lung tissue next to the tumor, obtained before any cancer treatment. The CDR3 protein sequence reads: CASTVFMNTEAFF. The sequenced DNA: TGTGCCAGCACGGTATTCATGAACACTGAAGCTTTCTTT.